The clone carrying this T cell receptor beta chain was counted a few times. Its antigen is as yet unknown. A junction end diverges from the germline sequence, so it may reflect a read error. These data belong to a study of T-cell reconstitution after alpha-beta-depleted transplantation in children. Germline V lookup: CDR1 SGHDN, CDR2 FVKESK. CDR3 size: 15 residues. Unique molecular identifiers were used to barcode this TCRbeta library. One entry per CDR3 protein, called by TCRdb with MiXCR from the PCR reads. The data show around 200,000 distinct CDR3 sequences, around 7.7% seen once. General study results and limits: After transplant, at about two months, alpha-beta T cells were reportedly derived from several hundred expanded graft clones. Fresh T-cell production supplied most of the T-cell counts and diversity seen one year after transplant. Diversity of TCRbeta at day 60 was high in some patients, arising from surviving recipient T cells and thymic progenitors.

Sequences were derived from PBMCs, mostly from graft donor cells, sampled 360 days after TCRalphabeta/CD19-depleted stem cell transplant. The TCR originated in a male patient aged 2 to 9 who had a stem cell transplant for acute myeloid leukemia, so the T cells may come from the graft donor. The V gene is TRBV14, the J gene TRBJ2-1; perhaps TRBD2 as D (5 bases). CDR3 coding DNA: TGTGCCAGCAGTCAAGACCATGGACGGGGAACTGAGCAGTTCTTC. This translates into CASSQDHGRGTEQFF.